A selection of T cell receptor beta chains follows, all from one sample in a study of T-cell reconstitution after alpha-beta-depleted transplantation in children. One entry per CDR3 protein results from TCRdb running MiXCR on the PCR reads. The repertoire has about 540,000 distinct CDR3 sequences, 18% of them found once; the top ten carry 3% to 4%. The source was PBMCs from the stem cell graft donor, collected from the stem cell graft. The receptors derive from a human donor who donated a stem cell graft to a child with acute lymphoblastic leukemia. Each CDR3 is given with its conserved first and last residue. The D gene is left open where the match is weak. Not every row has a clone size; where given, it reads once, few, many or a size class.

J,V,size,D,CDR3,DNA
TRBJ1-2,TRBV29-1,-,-,CSVEDRAYGYTF,TGCAGCGTTGAAGACAGGGCCTATGGCTACACCTTC
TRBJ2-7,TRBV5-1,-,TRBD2,CATSTSGSGTDEQYF,TGCGCCACTTCGACTAGCGGGAGCGGGACGGACGAGCAGTACTTC
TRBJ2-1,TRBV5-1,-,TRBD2,CASSPPGLANEQFF,TGCGCCAGCAGCCCCCCGGGACTAGCGAATGAGCAGTTCTTC
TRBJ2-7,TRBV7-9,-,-,CASSLSQGEQYF,TGTGCCAGCAGCTTATCACAGGGAGAGCAGTACTTC
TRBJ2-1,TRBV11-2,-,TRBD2,CASSPGLAGIPYNEQFF,TGTGCCAGCAGCCCCGGACTAGCGGGAATTCCCTACAATGAGCAGTTCTTC
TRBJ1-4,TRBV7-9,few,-,CASSEGPATNEKLFF,TGTGCCAGCAGTGAGGGCCCTGCAACTAATGAAAAACTGTTTTTT
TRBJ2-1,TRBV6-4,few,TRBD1,CASSTGPGTEFFEQFF,TGTGCCAGCAGCACCGGCCCCGGGACAGAATTTTTCGAGCAGTTCTTC
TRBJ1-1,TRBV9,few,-,CASSSEVGSEAFF,TGTGCCAGCAGCTCAGAGGTGGGCAGTGAAGCTTTCTTT
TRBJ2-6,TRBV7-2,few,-,CASSRQISSGANVLTF,TGTGCCAGCAGCCGACAGATTAGCTCTGGGGCCAACGTCCTGACTTTC
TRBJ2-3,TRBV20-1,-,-,CSARFLATDTQYF,TGCAGTGCTAGATTTTTAGCGACAGATACGCAGTATTTT
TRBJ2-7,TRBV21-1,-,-,CASSKKPMGTGEYEQYF,TGTGCCAGCAGCAAAAAGCCAATGGGGACAGGGGAATACGAGCAGTACTTC
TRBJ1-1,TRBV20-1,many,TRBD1,CSVGQGDGTEAFF,TGCAGTGTTGGACAGGGGGATGGCACTGAAGCTTTCTTT
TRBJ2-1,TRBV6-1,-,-,CASRALGSYNEQFF,TGTGCCAGCAGAGCGTTGGGGTCCTACAATGAGCAGTTCTTC
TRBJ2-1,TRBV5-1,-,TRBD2,CASSLVLAGGYSYNEQFF,TGCGCCAGCAGCTTGGTTCTAGCGGGAGGATACTCCTACAATGAGCAGTTCTTC
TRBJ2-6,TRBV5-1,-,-,CASCLTRTPSGANVLTF,TGCGCCAGCTGCCTGACACGAACCCCCTCTGGGGCCAACGTCCTGACTTTC
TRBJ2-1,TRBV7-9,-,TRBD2,CASSSTSGRHNEQFF,TGTGCCAGCAGCTCGACTAGCGGGCGCCACAATGAGCAGTTCTTC
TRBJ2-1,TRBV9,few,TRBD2,CASSPRLAGASEQFF,TGTGCCAGCAGCCCACGACTAGCGGGAGCAAGTGAGCAGTTCTTC
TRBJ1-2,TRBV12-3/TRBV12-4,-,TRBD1,CASSPDRGEGYTF,TGTGCCAGCAGCCCGGACAGGGGGGAGGGCTACACCTTC
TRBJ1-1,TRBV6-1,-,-,CASSLFLEGRGANTEAFF,TGTGCCAGCAGCCTCTTTTTGGAGGGGCGAGGGGCGAACACTGAAGCTTTCTTT
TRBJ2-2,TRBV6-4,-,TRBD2,CASSTGLAGELGELFF,TGTGCCAGCAGTACGGGACTAGCGGGAGAGCTCGGGGAGCTGTTTTTT
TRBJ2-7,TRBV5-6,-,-,CASSLAMFTPGLGEQYF,TGTGCCAGCAGCTTGGCCATGTTCACCCCAGGACTGGGAGAGCAGTACTTC
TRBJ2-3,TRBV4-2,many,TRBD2,CASTTVIAGGPADTQYF,TGTGCCAGCACCACGGTGATAGCGGGAGGGCCAGCAGATACGCAGTATTTT
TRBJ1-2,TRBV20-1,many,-,CSAGEGNYGYTF,TGCAGTGCAGGGGAGGGGAACTATGGCTACACCTTC
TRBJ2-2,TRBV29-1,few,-,CSVEKGDRYTGELFF,TGCAGCGTTGAAAAAGGTGACAGGTACACCGGGGAGCTGTTTTTT
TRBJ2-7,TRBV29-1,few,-,CSVGAGENEQYF,TGCAGCGTTGGGGCAGGGGAAAACGAGCAGTACTTC
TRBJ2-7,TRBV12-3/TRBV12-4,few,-,CASSSGTVLFYEQYF,TGTGCCAGCAGTTCCGGGACGGTATTATTCTACGAGCAGTACTTC
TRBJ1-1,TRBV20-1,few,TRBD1,CRALTGGDTEAFF,TGCAGGGCACTGACAGGGGGGGACACTGAAGCTTTCTTT
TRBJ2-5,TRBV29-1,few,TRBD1,CSVEDRVYQETQYF,TGCAGCGTGGAGGACAGGGTGTACCAAGAGACCCAGTACTTC
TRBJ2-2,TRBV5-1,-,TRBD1,CASSLDPGQGTGELFF,TGCGCCAGCAGCTTGGACCCGGGACAGGGGACCGGGGAGCTGTTTTTT
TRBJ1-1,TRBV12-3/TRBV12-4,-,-,CASSSGDLFEAFF,TGTGCCAGCAGTTCAGGAGACCTTTTTGAAGCTTTCTTT
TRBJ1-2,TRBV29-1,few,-,CSVGGDGSGYTF,TGCAGCGTTGGAGGGGACGGGAGTGGCTACACCTTC
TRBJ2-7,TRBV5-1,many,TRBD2,CASSLAGQREGLYEQYF,TGCGCCAGCAGCTTGGCCGGTCAGCGGGAAGGTCTCTACGAGCAGTACTTC
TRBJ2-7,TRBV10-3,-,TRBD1,CAIRGGQGVSYEQYF,TGTGCCATCAGAGGGGGACAGGGGGTCTCCTACGAGCAGTACTTC
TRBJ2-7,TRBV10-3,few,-,CAISDSGHSYEQYF,TGTGCCATCAGTGACTCCGGACATTCCTACGAGCAGTACTTC
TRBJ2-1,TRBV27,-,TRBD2,CASRTYILATNEQFF,TGTGCCAGCAGGACCTATATACTAGCGACCAATGAGCAGTTCTTC
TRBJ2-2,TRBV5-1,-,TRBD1,CASSRDRVTGELFF,TGCGCCAGCAGCCGAGACAGGGTGACCGGGGAGCTGTTTTTT
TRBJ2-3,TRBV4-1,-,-,CASSQGPDLTDTQYF,TGCGCCAGCAGCCAAGGTCCGGATTTGACAGATACGCAGTATTTT
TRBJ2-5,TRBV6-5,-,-,CASSRSRGEETQYF,TGTGCCAGCAGCCGCTCGAGGGGGGAAGAGACCCAGTACTTC
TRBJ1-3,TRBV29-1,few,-,CSVGPGAAGNTIYF,TGCAGCGTTGGGCCAGGGGCGGCTGGAAACACCATATATTTT
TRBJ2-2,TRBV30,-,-,CAWSEYTGELFF,TGTGCCTGGAGTGAATATACCGGGGAGCTGTTTTTT
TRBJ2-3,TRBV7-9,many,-,CASSFGLGPSTDTQYF,TGTGCCAGCAGCTTTGGACTGGGCCCTAGCACAGATACGCAGTATTTT
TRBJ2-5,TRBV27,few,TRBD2,CASTRKLAGGETQYF,TGTGCCAGCACCCGAAAGCTAGCGGGAGGAGAGACCCAGTACTTC
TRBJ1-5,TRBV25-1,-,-,CASSGGQDQPQHF,TGTGCCAGCAGTGGGGGGCAGGATCAGCCCCAGCATTTT
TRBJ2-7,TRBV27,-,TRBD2,CASSFGAGGNYEQYF,TGTGCCAGCAGTTTCGGGGCGGGAGGGAACTACGAGCAGTACTTC
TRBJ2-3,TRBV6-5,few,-,CASSYSLTSQSDTQYF,TGTGCCAGCAGTTACTCGCTAACTAGCCAGTCAGATACGCAGTATTTT
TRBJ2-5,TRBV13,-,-,CASCLGQSGTGGAETQYF,TGTGCCAGCTGTTTAGGACAGTCCGGGACTGGGGGGGCCGAGACCCAGTACTTC
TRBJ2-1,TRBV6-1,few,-,CASSGLGDINEQFF,TGTGCCAGCAGTGGACTAGGCGATATCAATGAGCAGTTCTTC